This TCR beta chain derives from a study of blood T cell repertoires in COVID-19. With V trimmed by 4 bases and J by 1 base, 5 bases remained unmatched. Germline V gene lookup returns CDR1 LGHDT and CDR2 YNNKEL (reference sequence). This CDR3 has 16 amino acids. The data were produced by immunoSEQ multiplex PCR, yet TCRdb's version contains in-frame clones alone and is incomplete. Of a few hundred thousand clones in the sample, 75% to 90% were seen once. This chain links TRBV3-1 (or the pseudogene TRBV3-2) with TRBJ2-7; 12 bases are shared with TRBD2. This TCR was recovered from a woman aged 25 to 39 who had recovered from COVID-19. The specimen was PBMCs or T cells enriched from blood (not recorded which). CDR3 DNA sequence: TGTGCCAGCAGCCGCCTGACTAGCGGGAGTTCCTACGAGCAGTACTTC. It translates to CASSRLTSGSSYEQYF.